A selection of T cell receptor beta chains follows, all from one sample in a study of a mutant IDH1 vaccine in newly diagnosed glioma. The assay was immunoSEQ multiplex PCR, and TCRdb's table has in-frame clones only and misses some. The repertoire holds 50,000 to 70,000 clones, 75% to 90% seen once, with roughly 15% in the top ten. Antigen specificity for these receptors is unknown. Sequenced here: PBMCs, sampled from a glioma patient whose treatment included an IDH1 peptide vaccine. The receptors stem from a man aged 18 to 35 with glioma. Each CDR3 is given with its conserved first and last residue.

j_call v_call cdr3_aa
TRBJ2-5 TRBV4-3 CASSQVLAALETQYF
TRBJ1-1 TRBV4-1 CASSQVGLSGGTEAFF
TRBJ1-4 TRBV25-1 CASQGGGSEKLFF
TRBJ1-2 TRBV6-5 CASSKTPNAAPGYTF
TRBJ2-5 TRBV4-1 CASSQGLLAGGPQETQYF
TRBJ2-1 TRBV29-1 CSVEGLDLAGRLPSYNEQFF
TRBJ1-3 TRBV5-1 CASSLVAGDGNTIYF
TRBJ1-4 TRBV15 CATSRQGGTNEKLFF
TRBJ2-3 TRBV5-1 CASGRQAGPTDTQYF
TRBJ1-2 TRBV6-5 CASSYESRPNYGYTF
TRBJ2-7 TRBV6-6 CASSPTGTSGYEQYF
TRBJ2-4 TRBV6-1 CASSDEPGQGYIQYF
TRBJ2-1 TRBV10-3 CAISETEGNEQFF
TRBJ2-7 TRBV10-3 CAISDPSTGNTYEQYF
TRBJ2-2 TRBV29-1 CSVLGTRNTGELFF
TRBJ1-4 TRBV27 CASSLVPRYNEKLFF
TRBJ1-3 TRBV4-2 CASSSTTGYGNTIYF
TRBJ1-1 TRBV2 CASKGAGTTNTEAFF
TRBJ1-3 TRBV9 CASSPGGGLKGNTIYF
TRBJ2-2 TRBV5-4 CASSGTSGAEQATGELFF
TRBJ1-5 TRBV30 CAWSVFGWTDQPQHF
TRBJ2-1 TRBV28 CASSGPNEQFF
TRBJ2-3 TRBV6-5 CASSRQGYSTDTQYF
TRBJ1-5 TRBV27 CASSPHKSNQPQHF
TRBJ2-1 TRBV6-1 CASSELGGGPYNEQFF
TRBJ1-1 TRBV14 CASSGTGFETEAFF
TRBJ2-3 TRBV9 CASSPSPLAGADTQYF
TRBJ1-1 TRBV18 CASSLNSNTEAFF
TRBJ1-1 TRBV10-3 CAISESGRSEAFF
TRBJ2-2 TRBV29-1 CGTFWSTGELFF
TRBJ1-6 TRBV30 CAWGFLSSYNSPLHF
TRBJ2-3 TRBV19 CASSIPRLSSTDTQYF
TRBJ2-7 TRBV30 CAWSLDSYEQYF
TRBJ1-5 TRBV30 CAWSVAGWGNQPQHF
TRBJ2-7 TRBV18 CASSPLGGYEQYF
TRBJ2-1 TRBV7-8 CASSYGRGAEQFF
TRBJ1-3 TRBV5-4 CASSRGTGNTIYF
TRBJ2-3 TRBV28 CASSSSYRLAATDTQYF
TRBJ2-3 TRBV6-4 CASSDGWTGLDTQYF